The sequence of this TCR beta chain was determined in a study of T cell responses to AZD1222 COVID-19 vaccine. The repertoire was sequenced with immunoSEQ multiplex PCR; TCRdb's copy has only in-frame clones and lacks some. Counted here are about 93,000 clones, around 91% occurring once; the ten biggest clones make up about 2.5%. Germline V lookup: CDR1 SEHNR, CDR2 FQNEAQ (reference sequence). The CDR3 spans 18 residues. The trim removed 1 base at V and 0 bases at J, leaving 6 bases unmatched. V usage is TRBV7-9 and J usage is TRBJ2-4; 10 bases line up with TRBD2. Sequenced here: peripheral blood, sampled 28 days after the second AZD1222 dose. The receptor was isolated from an adult who received the AZD1222 COVID-19 vaccine. CDR3 nucleotides: TGTGCCAGCAGCTTAGGCAGGGTAGCGGGGGGAGCCAAAAACATTCAGTACTTC. Translation: CASSLGRVAGGAKNIQYF.